This is a list of T cell receptor beta chains from one sample in a study of T cell changes during pregnancy in multiple sclerosis. Libraries were prepared by immunoSEQ multiplex PCR; TCRdb keeps only in-frame clonotypes and omits some of them. The repertoire holds around 45,000 clones, with 90% as singletons. Sequencing was performed on CD4+ T cells from peripheral blood mononuclear cells, taken before pregnancy. The origin of the receptors is a female donor with multiple sclerosis, enrolled in a pregnancy study. CDR3s include the opening cysteine and the closing phenylalanine or tryptophan. The order of the fields is J gene, clone size, D gene, V gene, CDR3 DNA, CDR3 protein. The D gene is left open where the match is weak. Only some rows state a clone size, as once, few, many or a class for expanded clones.

>TRBJ2-4|-|-|TRBV28
TGTGCCAGCAGCAATGGGGCGGTCAAAAACATTCAGTACTTC
CASSNGAVKNIQYF
>TRBJ2-1|-|TRBD2|TRBV28
TGTGCCAGCAGACCACTAGCGGTGCGAGGGCGTGCGAATGAGCAGTTCTTC
CASRPLAVRGRANEQFF
>TRBJ1-1|-|-|TRBV19
TGTGCCAGTAGTATAGGGGGGGTAATCTCTGAAGCTTTCTTT
CASSIGGVISEAFF
>TRBJ1-4|-|-|TRBV19
TGTGCCAGTATCAATTCGGGACTCGGTGAAAAACTGTTTTTT
CASINSGLGEKLFF
>TRBJ2-2|-|-|TRBV28
TGTGCCAGCAGTCCCTCGGCGGCCGGGGAGCTGTTTTTT
CASSPSAAGELFF
>TRBJ2-3|-|-|TRBV9
TGTGCCAGCCCCCTCCCCGAGGAAACTAGCACAGATACGCAGTATTTT
CASPLPEETSTDTQYF
>TRBJ1-5|-|TRBD1|TRBV6-6
TGTGCCAGCAGAGGCGGGACAGGGGATCAGCCCCAGCATTTT
CASRGGTGDQPQHF
>TRBJ2-5|-|-|TRBV11-2
TGTGCCAGCAGCCCTAACTCCCCCCAAGAGACCCAGTACTTC
CASSPNSPQETQYF
>TRBJ2-3|-|-|TRBV5-1
TGCGCCAGCAGCAGGCCACTCGGGGATACGCAGTATTTT
CASSRPLGDTQYF
>TRBJ2-3|-|-|TRBV6-5
TGTGCCAGCAGAACAGTAGATACGCAGTATTTT
CASRTVDTQYF
>TRBJ2-2|once|TRBD2|TRBV7-2
TGTGCCAGCAGCTACGGACTAGCGGGAGCGGACGGGGAGCTGTTTTTT
CASSYGLAGADGELFF
>TRBJ2-1|-|-|TRBV4-1
TGCGCCAGCAGCCAAGCGCCGGGAGATTGGAATGAGCAGTTCTTC
CASSQAPGDWNEQFF
>TRBJ2-1|-|-|TRBV28
TGTGCCAGCATCGGGAGCAATGACAATGAGCAGTTCTTC
CASIGSNDNEQFF
>TRBJ2-1|-|-|TRBV4-3
TGCGCCAGCAGCCAAGACCCGCGGGGTGATTACAATGAGCAGTTCTTC
CASSQDPRGDYNEQFF
>TRBJ1-5|-|-|TRBV6-5
TGTGCCAGCAGCCTTGGACAGAGTAGCAATCAGCCCCAGCATTTT
CASSLGQSSNQPQHF
>TRBJ2-7|-|-|TRBV5-5
TGTGCCAGCAGCTCCCCTTTAATGGCCCCCTACGAGCAGTACTTC
CASSSPLMAPYEQYF
>TRBJ2-7|-|TRBD2|TRBV28
TGTGCCAGCAGTCTAGGTAGCGGGATCGGGGGCGAGCAGTACTTC
CASSLGSGIGGEQYF
>TRBJ2-3|-|TRBD2|TRBV7-6
TGTGCCAGCAGCTTACCAGCGGGGGGCTTGGATACGCAGTATTTT
CASSLPAGGLDTQYF
>TRBJ1-2|-|-|TRBV7-8
TGTGCCAGCAGCTTTCGGGAGAACTATGGCTACACCTTC
CASSFRENYGYTF
>TRBJ2-1|-|TRBD1|TRBV28
TGTGCCAGCAGTTTATTCAACAGGGGGCTTTCCTACAATGAGCAGTTCTTC
CASSLFNRGLSYNEQFF
>TRBJ2-2|-|TRBD2|TRBV7-2
TGTGCCAGCAGCTATAGACTAGCGGGGGGGCGGCTTAACACCGGGGAGCTGTTTTTT
CASSYRLAGGRLNTGELFF
>TRBJ1-5|-|TRBD1|TRBV6-5
TGTGCCAGCAGAGGACAGGGGCAGAATCAGCCCCAGCATTTT
CASRGQGQNQPQHF
>TRBJ2-1|once|-|TRBV2
TGTGCCAGCAGTGCGACTCAACCGACCTACAATGAGCAGTTCTTC
CASSATQPTYNEQFF
>TRBJ2-1|-|TRBD1|TRBV7-3
TGTGCCAGCAGCTCGGACAGGGGTGGGGAGCAGTTCTTC
CASSSDRGGEQFF